Below are 20 T cell receptor beta chains sequenced from a single sample in a study of human T cells and chemical hapten exposure. Each CDR3 protein gets one entry after TCRdb re-called the RACE reads with MiXCR. The data show a few hundred thousand distinct CDR3 sequences, over 7.5% seen once. This sample's time point: pre-sensitization, week 0. The treatment: therapeutic diphenylcyclopropenone sensitization with weekly scalp DPC. Material: whole blood, obtained in connection with sensitization to the hapten diphenylcyclopropenone (DPC). These receptors were collected from a man younger than 35 with alopecia areata. Some clones in this sample may be carry-over from other donors' samples.

This clonotype was detected a few times. The chain has TRBV6-6 and TRBJ2-3; 8 nucleotides match TRBD2. The V gene's germline CDR1 is MNHNY and CDR2 SVGAGI (reference sequence). The CDR3 totals 17 residues. V lost 0 bases, J lost 0 bases, and 5 bases stayed unmatched. The CDR3 here is CASSYSPLAESTDTQYF. The CDR3 DNA reads TGTGCCAGCAGTTACTCCCCACTAGCGGAAAGCACAGATACGCAGTATTTT.

Points on this clonotype: This clone may be a read error of a much larger clone one base away. This chain connects TRBV5-1 to TRBJ1-1; unclear D gene. The CDR3 spans 11 residues. Germline V gene sequence: CDR1 SGHRS, CDR2 YFSETQ. For the CDR3, the DNA is TGCGCCAGCAGCTTTGAAGGGAGAGCTTCCTTT. Encoded protein: CASSFEGRASF.

This clonotype was found many times. The rearrangement uses TRBV29-1 and TRBJ2-3; D may be TRBD1 (6 bases). The CDR3 covers 15 residues. Germline CDR1 SQVTM, CDR2 ANQGSEA. V was trimmed by 7 bases and J by 4 bases, leaving 21 bases between them. CDR3 amino acids: CSAARGRGQADTQYF. DNA for the CDR3: TGCAGCGCCGCCCGGGGCAGGGGTCAAGCAGATACGCAGTATTTT.

This clonotype was counted between two and nine times. This chain joins TRBV7-8 and TRBJ1-6; D possibly corresponds to TRBD1 (5 bases). The germline CDR1 and CDR2 sequences are SGHVS and FQNEAQ. With 2 bases removed from V and 1 base from J, the gap between germline ends came to 12 bases. The length of the CDR3 is 17 residues. The CDR3 bases are TGTGCCAGCAGCTTAAACCCTAGACAGTCCTATAATTCACCCCTCCACTTT. Residues: CASSLNPRQSYNSPLHF.

This clonotype was found a few times. The chain combines TRBV27 with TRBJ2-7; D perhaps matches TRBD1 (5 bases). The ends were cut back, 3 bases at V and 2 bases at J, with 11 bases in the middle. Germline values: CDR1 MNHEY, CDR2 SMNVEV (reference sequence). The CDR3 extends over 14 amino acids. This CDR3 is CASSLGPIAYEQYF. CDR3 sequence (DNA): TGTGCCAGCAGTTTGGGGCCGATTGCCTACGAGCAGTACTTC.

There are a few counts of this clonotype. The chain combines TRBV11-3 with TRBJ2-2; D uncertain. CDR3 size: 13 residues. Trimming took off 7 bases at V and 1 base at J, with 7 bases between the two ends. Germline values: CDR1 SGHNT, CDR2 YENEEA. CDR3 sequence reads: CASTAKNTGELFF. CDR3 sequence (DNA): TGTGCCAGCACAGCGAAGAACACCGGGGAGCTGTTTTTT.

The chain is built from TRBV27 and TRBJ2-2; TRBD1 is a possible D gene (5 bases). Looked up from germline, CDR1 is MNHEY and CDR2 is SMNVEV (reference sequence). The CDR3 spans 14 residues. The ends were cut back, 0 bases at V and 5 bases at J, with 7 bases in the middle. The CDR3 DNA reads as TGTGCCAGCAGTTTATCGGCAGGGACCGGGGAGCTGTTTTTT. This gives the protein CASSLSAGTGELFF.

V gene TRBV9 combines with J gene TRBJ2-7, with D possibly being TRBD1 or TRBD2 (6 bases each). This CDR3 comprises 14 residues. The V end was cut by 0 bases, the J end by 2 bases, with 9 bases between. Germline values: CDR1 SGDLS, CDR2 YYNGEE. CDR3 residues: CASSVGGATYEQYF. CDR3 nucleotides: TGTGCCAGCAGCGTAGGGGGGGCAACCTACGAGCAGTACTTC.

The chain has TRBV6-5 and TRBJ1-6; no definite D call. V lost 6 bases and J lost 5, with 14 bases in between. CDR1 and CDR2 (germline): MNHEY, SVGAGI. The CDR3 has 15 residues. CDR3 in DNA: TGTGCCAGCAGCCCGGGCCTCCCAAATAATTCACCCCTCCACTTT. Protein product: CASSPGLPNNSPLHF.

This clonotype was recorded a few times. This chain links TRBV10-3 with TRBJ2-7; no clear D gene. Germline V lookup: CDR1 ENHRY, CDR2 SYGVKD. The CDR3 has 14 amino acids. The V end lost 2 bases, the J end lost 3 bases, and 11 bases lay between the germline ends. This CDR3 is CAISESVRSYEQYF. The CDR3 DNA follows: TGTGCCATCAGTGAGAGTGTTCGAAGCTACGAGCAGTACTTC.

This clonotype was observed at least ten times. This chain joins TRBV27 and TRBJ2-1, with 8 positions matching TRBD2. Trimming at V came to 2 bases and at J to 5 bases, leaving 5 bases not matched to a gene. Germline V gene sequence: CDR1 MNHEY, CDR2 SMNVEV (reference sequence). This CDR3 contains 15 residues. The CDR3 region has the DNA TGTGCCAGCAGTTTAACGGGGCGGGGGGACAATGAGCAGTTCTTC. It specifies CASSLTGRGDNEQFF.

The chain combines TRBV7-2 with TRBJ1-6; possibly TRBD1 for D (5 bases). V lost 4 bases and J lost 4, with 14 bases in between. In germline, CDR1 is SGHTA, CDR2 FQGNSA. The CDR3 runs to 16 residues. Here the CDR3 DNA reads TGTGCCAGCAGCTCCGGACAAGCGACTTATAATTCACCCCTCCACTTT. It is translated as CASSSGQATYNSPLHF.

In its sample, this clonotype was seen a few times. The chain uses TRBV4-2 and TRBJ1-2; no reliable D call. Between the trimmed V and J ends, which lost 0 bases and 5 bases, there was a span of 13 bases. This CDR3 is 15 amino acids long. Germline V gene sequence: CDR1 LGHNA, CDR2 YNFKEQ. CDR3 protein: CASSQDPDTIYGYTF. In DNA, the CDR3 is TGTGCCAGCAGCCAAGACCCAGATACCATTTATGGCTACACCTTC.

This chain joins TRBV7-2 and TRBJ1-3, with D possibly being TRBD1 (5 bases). The V gene lost 5 bases and the J gene lost 5 bases, with 13 bases spanning the gap. Germline V gene data show CDR1 as SGHTA and CDR2 as FQGNSA. There are 14 residues in the CDR3. CDR3 coding DNA: TGTGCCAGCAGCCCCCCGGGGCGAAGAAACACCATATATTTT. Translation: CASSPPGRRNTIYF.

This clonotype was seen only once. The gene calls are TRBV28 and TRBJ2-1, with a tentative D call TRBD1 (6 bases). The germline CDR1 and CDR2 sequences are MDHEN and SYDVKM. This CDR3 contains 12 residues. The V and J ends lost 2 bases and 13 bases respectively, with 12 bases between them. The DNA of the CDR3 is TGTGCCAGCAGTTTACAACAGGGCAATCAGTTCTTC. Translation gives CASSLQQGNQFF.

This clonotype showed up many times. V is TRBV10-3 and J is TRBJ1-2, with D possibly being TRBD1 (5 bases). Between the trimmed V and J ends, which lost 0 bases and 9 bases, there was a span of 11 bases. Looked up from germline, CDR1 is ENHRY and CDR2 is SYGVKD. CDR3 size: 13 residues. CDR3 in amino acids: CAISESSGDRYTF. The DNA for the CDR3 is TGTGCCATCAGTGAGTCTTCGGGGGATCGCTACACCTTC.

This chain connects TRBV10-3 to TRBJ1-5; TRBD1 might be the D (6 bases). The germline V gene has CDR1 ENHRY and CDR2 SYGVKD. V lost 11 bases and J lost 2, with 13 bases in between. CDR3 length equals 13 residues. CDR3: CAAGGLGNQPQHF. Written as DNA, the CDR3 is TGTGCCGCGGGGGGCTTAGGCAATCAGCCCCAGCATTTT.

The chain recombines TRBV29-1 with TRBJ2-7, with TRBD1 as a possible D gene (6 bases). The CDR3 runs 12 residues. CDR1 and CDR2 from the germline V gene are SQVTM and ANQGSEA. Trimming removed 6 bases at V and 4 bases at J, with 13 bases between. DNA of the CDR3: TGCAGCGTCTCCGGGACACCTTACGAGCAGTACTTC. Translated, it gives CSVSGTPYEQYF.

The V and J genes are TRBV6-2 or TRBV6-3 and TRBJ1-5; TRBD1 is a possible D gene (6 bases). CDR1 is MNHEY and CDR2 is SVGEGT in the germline V gene. The CDR3 consists of 14 residues. V lost 5 bases and J 5 bases, leaving 13 bases between the germline ends. CDR3 sequence reads: CASSPQGPHQPQHF. CDR3 nucleotides: TGTGCCAGCAGTCCTCAGGGGCCCCATCAGCCCCAGCATTTT.

V gene TRBV4-1 combines with J gene TRBJ1-1; D not resolved. The CDR3 contains 15 residues. V lost 3 bases and J lost 6, with 17 bases in between. CDR1 is MGHRA, CDR2 YSYEKL, per germline. This chain's CDR3 is CASSHPGLGVPEAFF. DNA for the CDR3: TGCGCCAGCAGCCACCCGGGTCTCGGGGTCCCTGAAGCTTTCTTT.